These 18 T cell receptor beta chains came from one sample sequenced in a study of control samples from healthy donors and cancer patients. Method: immunoSEQ multiplex PCR; TCRdb's copy keeps in-frame clones and lacks some. The sample includes 150,000 or so clones, 85% to 95% seen only once; the top ten take approximately 4%. The material sequenced was blood. These receptor sequences come from a woman aged 55 to 70 in good health.

The rearrangement joins TRBV4-3 to TRBJ2-1; 10 bases align to TRBD2. CDR3 length equals 16 residues. V shed 0 bases and J 8 bases; nucleotides not matched to a gene: 7. The germline V gene has CDR1 LGHNA and CDR2 YSLEER. The CDR3 DNA follows: TGCGCCAGCAGCCAAGATACAGCGGGGGGGCCCTATGAGCAGTTCTTC. Translated: CASSQDTAGGPYEQFF.

The rearrangement joins TRBV4-1 to TRBJ1-6; tentative D call: TRBD1 (5 bases). Germline-derived CDR1 and CDR2 are MGHRA and YSYEKL. This CDR3 is 15 amino acids long. Deletions cut 0 bases from V and 7 bases from J, with 10 bases between. This CDR3 reads CASSQDGASNSPLHF. For the CDR3, the DNA is TGCGCCAGCAGCCAAGACGGGGCCAGCAATTCACCCCTCCACTTT.

This clone has a single count. The chain joins TRBV29-1 to TRBJ2-1; 7 bases are a match to TRBD1. The length of the CDR3 is 14 residues. Trimming at V came to 3 bases and at J to 2 bases, leaving 4 bases not matched to a gene. CDR1 is SQVTM and CDR2 is ANQGSEA in the germline V gene. CDR3 sequence: CSVDRDSPYNEQFF. The CDR3 DNA reads TGCAGCGTTGATCGGGACAGCCCCTACAATGAGCAGTTCTTC.

The J gene is TRBJ2-6, the V gene TRBV10-3; the D is unclear. The CDR3 is 15 amino acids. The V gene lost 3 bases and the J gene lost 0 bases, with 6 bases spanning the gap. The germline gives CDR1 ENHRY, CDR2 SYGVKD. The CDR3 coding sequence is TGTGCCATCAGTGAACGGTCCTCTGGGGCCAACGTCCTGACTTTC. Translating it yields CAISERSSGANVLTF.

The chain couples TRBV7-2 to TRBJ2-3; tentatively, D is TRBD2 (5 bases). The CDR3 covers 17 residues. Germline assignment: CDR1 SGHTA and CDR2 FQGNSA. The V and J ends lost 0 bases and 1 base respectively, with 14 bases between them. The CDR3, as DNA: TGTGCCAGCAGCTTAGCGGCGAGGGATTGGGGCACAGATACGCAGTATTTT. Its translation: CASSLAARDWGTDTQYF.

V usage is TRBV18 and J usage is TRBJ1-5, with TRBD1 matching 7 bases. The germline V gene encodes CDR1 KGHSH and CDR2 LQKENI. V lost 3 bases, J lost 6 bases, and 11 bases stayed unmatched. This CDR3 region has 16 residues. The CDR3 DNA reads TGTGCCAGCTCACCTCAATCAGGGGGAAATGGTCAGCCCCAGCATTTT. This gives the protein CASSPQSGGNGQPQHF.

This clone was recorded only once. V is TRBV7-2 and J is TRBJ2-5, with 13 nucleotides matching TRBD2. With 4 bases clipped from V and 4 bases from J, the junction kept 9 bases outside the gene matches. Germline CDR1 is SGHTA and CDR2 is FQGNSA. This CDR3 contains 17 residues. The CDR3 nucleotides read TGTGCCAGCAGCTCCCAACTAGCGGGGGGGCGGTCAGAGACCCAGTACTTC. It is translated as CASSSQLAGGRSETQYF.

The gene calls are TRBV6-5 and TRBJ1-5; tentative D call: TRBD1 (6 bases). With 0 bases removed from V and 6 bases from J, the gap between germline ends came to 9 bases. Germline CDR1 MNHEY, CDR2 SVGAGI. The CDR3 contains 14 residues. The CDR3: CASSYSQGSQPQHF. The CDR3 bases are TGTGCCAGCAGTTACTCACAGGGAAGTCAGCCCCAGCATTTT.

Worth noting for this clone: The same CDR3 can be traced to other DNA sequences in this sample. The J gene is TRBJ1-4, the V gene TRBV18; 9 nucleotides match TRBD1. Germline CDR1 and CDR2: KGHSH and LQKENI. CDR3 length equals 14 residues. V lost 3 bases to trimming and J lost 8 bases; unmatched junction nucleotides: 4. CDR3 region: CASSPGTGNEKLFF. CDR3 DNA sequence: TGTGCCAGCTCACCCGGGACAGGGAACGAAAAACTGTTTTTT.

The chain combines TRBV6-5 with TRBJ1-1; D possibly corresponds to TRBD1 (5 bases). The CDR3 length is 15 residues. Germline-derived CDR1 and CDR2 are MNHEY and SVGAGI. Between the trimmed V and J ends, which lost 2 bases and 8 bases, there was a span of 18 bases. The CDR3 DNA follows: TGTGCCAGCAGTTACACCGACAGCCCGGGGGTGGAAGCTTTCTTT. It translates to CASSYTDSPGVEAFF.

The J gene is TRBJ2-5, the V gene TRBV7-3; TRBD1 aligns across 9 bases. This CDR3 has 16 residues. The junction had 9 bases not matched to a gene; V was cut back by 2 bases and J by 5 bases. Germline V gene lookup returns CDR1 SGHTA and CDR2 FQGTGA. CDR3 sequence reads: CASSLLGTGFRETQYF. The CDR3 bases are TGTGCCAGCAGCTTACTGGGGACAGGGTTTCGGGAGACCCAGTACTTC.

The J gene is TRBJ1-2, the V gene TRBV5-1; D possibly corresponds to TRBD1 (6 bases). Trimming left V 0 bases short and J 3 bases short, with 9 bases between. Germline V CDR1 and CDR2: SGHRS, YFSETQ. The CDR3 is 14 amino acids. The CDR3 DNA follows: TGCGCCAGCAGCTTGGAGGGGGAACACTATGGCTACACCTTC. Its protein product is CASSLEGEHYGYTF.

The chain has TRBV6-6 and TRBJ1-2; a possible D gene is TRBD1 (6 bases). Germline V gives CDR1 MNHNY, CDR2 SVGAGI (reference sequence). This CDR3 contains 14 residues. V lost 6 bases and J lost 4, with 15 bases in between. The chain's CDR3 is CASRPGEVGYGYTF. CDR3 nucleotide sequence: TGTGCCAGCAGACCAGGGGAGGTCGGCTATGGCTACACCTTC.

The V and J genes are TRBV19 and TRBJ1-2; no firm D call. Per germline, CDR1 LNHDA and CDR2 SQIVND (reference sequence). V dropped 3 bases and J dropped 3 bases, with 17 bases sitting between them. This CDR3 is built from 16 residues. CDR3 loop: CASSIPLRADYYGYTF. CDR3 nucleotides: TGTGCCAGTAGTATCCCCTTGAGAGCAGATTACTATGGCTACACCTTC.

This chain connects TRBV9 to TRBJ2-5; D not resolved. V was trimmed by 0 bases and J by 4 bases, leaving 13 bases between them. This CDR3 contains 15 residues. CDR1 and CDR2 (germline): SGDLS, YYNGEE. The DNA for the CDR3 is TGTGCCAGCAGCGTAGCTCAGGATCCCCCAGAGACCCAGTACTTC. Amino acids: CASSVAQDPPETQYF.

V is TRBV7-3 and J is TRBJ1-1; D is unclear. Germline V CDR1 and CDR2: SGHTA, FQGTGA. V lost 2 bases and J 0 bases, leaving 10 bases between the germline ends. CDR3 length: 15 residues. The chain's CDR3 is CASSLDQRLNTEAFF. For the CDR3, the DNA is TGTGCCAGCAGCTTAGATCAGCGGTTGAACACTGAAGCTTTCTTT.

The count of this clone is one. V usage is TRBV5-4 and J usage is TRBJ1-2; 10 bases fit TRBD1. CDR3 length: 15 residues. The ends lost 3 bases at V and 7 bases at J; junction bases unmatched: 9. CDR1 and CDR2 from the germline V gene are SGHNT and YYREEE (reference sequence). This chain's CDR3 is CASSSRGQGESGYTF. CDR3 nucleotides: TGTGCCAGCAGCTCCCGAGGACAGGGGGAAAGTGGCTACACCTTC.

The chain has TRBV5-5 and TRBJ1-5; D is unclear. Trimming pared 1 base from V and 6 bases from J, leaving 14 bases between. The germline V gene encodes CDR1 SGHKS and CDR2 YYEKEE (reference sequence). The CDR3 loop spans 15 amino acids. CDR3 amino acids: CASSLLSTRSQPQHF. In nucleotides, the CDR3 is TGTGCCAGCAGCTTGCTCTCGACACGGAGTCAGCCCCAGCATTTT.